This TCR beta chain was recorded in a study of shared clonotypes between healthy human individuals (dated by TCRdb to the early 2020s). Notes on the research overall: The cohort comprised a couple of women and a few men aged 18 to 49 years. For each donor, CD4 naive and CD4 memory were each given three plates, CD8 naive was given two plates, and CD8 memory was given one plate. Blood TCR repertoires of about 5 healthy adults were deeply sequenced to estimate repertoire size and the extent of clonotype sharing between individuals. Libraries were prepared and TCR repertoires were sequenced by different laboratories using diverse techniques, in order to increase sequencing depth and limit assay-specific biases. Between about 0.85 and 9.5 billion PBMCs per donor were obtained by leukapheresis.

TCR CDR3 regions were amplified from genomic DNA by multiplex PCR using the deep immunoSEQ assay. Extracted genomic DNA from each cell subset was distributed evenly across all wells of several immunoSEQ 96-well plates, and each plate was treated as a replicate. For sorted subsets, roughly 200 ng of genomic DNA, equivalent to around 30,000 T cell genomes, went into each replicate PCR. The purified libraries were quantified using a Qubit 3.0 fluorometer, sized with a Bioanalyzer 2100, and then quantified again using the KAPA Library Quantification kit. Each immunoSEQ 96-well plate was sequenced on its own single-read 150-cycle Illumina NextSeq 550 flow cell. As for the authors' bioinformatics: Because the immunoSEQ output included only junctional sequences and no quality scores, the filtering could not be the same as the filtering used for full-length reads. Sequences were annotated with PyIR, a Python wrapper for IgBLAST v1.9, and V/J genes and CDR3 were assigned using IMGT germline references. Any read was removed if the V/J assignment was weak (E-value above 1e-6), the CDR3 was missing, or the read contained stop codons, out-of-frame junctions, or ambiguous translated residues. V3J clonotypes were defined by identical inferred V gene, J gene, and CDR3 amino acid sequence. To compute the percentage overlap between repertoires, the number of shared unique clonotypes was divided by the size of the smaller repertoire. Richness of each repertoire was evaluated using RTK rarefaction, the Chao1 estimator, and Recon v2.1 estimates of unobserved clonotypes. Generation probabilities were computed with OLGA for all TCRbeta clonotypes obtained by the gDNA method from several donors. This immuneACCESS table, as held by TCRdb, lists in-frame sequences with V and J called but not all clones. Of the missing ones, under half trace to an unresolved V gene in checked studies; the others have no known cause. The V and J calls and the clone size are those of that table, but D and trimming were determined from the DNA. Counted in this sample were 950,000 to 1,300,000 clones; more than 60% of them appeared once. 1.5% of the sample is held by the ten biggest clonotypes.

Broad study findings and their caveats: Sampling was limited to blood, and TCR repertoires in tissue likely differ from TCR repertoires in blood. When four donors were compared, the shared fraction of clonotypes was around 5.1% for naive CD4, 3.5% for naive CD8, 2.3% for memory CD4, and 0.35% to 0.5% for memory CD8. Rarefaction of sorted-subset datasets indicated incomplete sequencing despite the large sequencing depth. Based on pairwise subsampling, the degree of clonotype sharing among donors was expected to be affected by sequencing depth. Because the study included only a small number of donors, the genetic and exposure-history diversity represented was limited. Naive subsets generally had larger estimated clonotype richness than memory subsets. Higher generation probabilities were observed for clonotypes shared by all four sorted-subset donors than for non-shared clonotypes.

The CDR3 starts with the cysteine, ends with the phenylalanine, and has 12 residues. Left in the record is the CDR3 DNA by itself, 36 bases read in frame from the first base. At the junction V is shortened by 2 bases and J by 4 bases, with 5 bases in between. As encoded in the germline V gene, CDR1 is SGHDN while CDR2 is FVKESK. Donors were healthy HIV-negative adults with no recently reported acute infections or vaccinations. Only Caucasian adults living in Nashville, Tennessee, USA were represented among the donors. CD4+ T cells were enriched by magnetic negative selection, after which naive cells were positively selected on CD45RA and the negative fraction was taken as the memory subset. Blood was obtained by leukapheresis, after which PBMCs were separated by Ficoll-Histopaque density gradient centrifugation and cryopreserved in liquid nitrogen vapor phase. Purity and quantity of every magnetically sorted T cell population were checked by analytical flow cytometry. From each sorted fraction, genomic DNA was isolated and quantified by UV absorbance on a Nanodrop 2000c.

This clone occurred a few times. This receptor's antigen is unknown. No much larger clone exists at a distance of one base, and base qualities are not known. The sequenced sample consisted of memory CD4+ T cells sorted from blood. The meaning of the sample's cell subset or site label: CD45RA-negative fraction. The receptor's source is a man aged 18 to 30 in good health. Recombination linked TRBV14 to TRBJ1-1, with an unclear D gene assignment. In nucleotide form, the sequence is TGTGCCAGCAGCCAACGTTTCACTGAAGCTTTCTTT. Its coded protein is CASSQRFTEAFF. The entire variable domain, with the stretches around the CDR3 drawn from the reference TRBV14 and TRBJ1-1 proteins, is EAGVTQFPSHSVIEKGQTVTLRCDPISGHDNLYWYRRVMGKEIKFLLHFVKESKQDESGMPNNRFLAERTGGTYSTLKVQPAELEDSGVYFCASSQRFTEAFFGQGTRLTVV.